Following are 15 T cell receptor beta chains from one sample sequenced in a study of blood T cell repertoires in COVID-19. Sequencing used immunoSEQ multiplex PCR; TCRdb keeps in-frame clones, though not all of them. Of some 100,000 clones listed, 91% are singletons. Sequenced material: peripheral blood. These receptors were obtained from a human donor with active COVID-19. The donor label of this sample is uncertain.

The chain recombines TRBV6-2 or TRBV6-3 with TRBJ2-1; 11 positions agree with TRBD2. Germline trimming cut 4 bases from V and 4 bases from J; bases unmatched to any gene: 3. Germline V gives CDR1 MNHEY, CDR2 SVGEGT. The CDR3 loop spans 15 amino acids. The CDR3 nucleotides are TGTGCCAGCAGTTGGGCTAGCGGGGGGTACAATGAGCAGTTCTTC. Protein sequence: CASSWASGGYNEQFF.

The chain recombines TRBV11-2 with TRBJ2-7; 11 bases are a match to TRBD1. The CDR3 has 19 amino acids. Germline CDR1 is SGHAT and CDR2 is FQNNGV. V was clipped by 5 bases and J by 4 bases; unmatched bases: 19. For the CDR3, the DNA is TGTGCCAGCAGCCCTGTCCTCGGACAGGGGGCGCGGGGGCTTTACGAGCAGTACTTC. It is translated as CASSPVLGQGARGLYEQYF. The complete variable domain, with remaining parts taken from reference TRBV11-2 and TRBJ2-7, reads EAGVAQSPRYKIIEKRQSVAFWCNPISGHATLYWYQQILGQGPKLLIQFQNNGVVDDSQLPKDRFSAERLKGVDSTLKIQPAKLEDSAVYLCASSPVLGQGARGLYEQYFGPGTRLTVT.

The rearrangement links TRBV7-2 to TRBJ1-5; 7 bases map to TRBD1. Per germline, CDR1 SGHTA and CDR2 FQGNSA. V trimming: 5 bases; J trimming: 6 bases; junction bases outside the gene matches: 13. CDR3 size: 16 residues. CDR3 in amino acids: CASSTTIRQGTQPQHF. The CDR3 bases are TGTGCCAGCAGCACCACTATAAGACAGGGCACTCAGCCCCAGCATTTT. Drawing the rest from reference TRBV7-2 and TRBJ1-5, the complete variable domain is GAGVSQSPSNKVTEKGKDVELRCDPISGHTALYWYRQSLGQGLEFLIYFQGNSAPDKSGLPSDRFSAERTGGSVSTLTIQRTQQEDSAVYLCASSTTIRQGTQPQHFGDGTRLSIL.

The chain uses TRBV19 and TRBJ2-5; the match to TRBD1 covers 7 bases. The germline CDR1 and CDR2 sequences are LNHDA and SQIVND (reference sequence). J gave up 5 bases and V 2 bases, and 5 bases lay outside the gene matches. This CDR3 has 14 amino acids. In nucleotides, the CDR3 is TGTGCCAGTAGTATACACAGGGGCGGGGAGACCCAGTACTTC. It codes for CASSIHRGGETQYF.

The count of this clone is one. The chain joins TRBV18 to TRBJ1-1; a weak D match, TRBD1 (5 bases). This CDR3 comprises 15 residues. Germline loops: CDR1 KGHSH, CDR2 LQKENI. Deletions cut 5 bases from V and 0 bases from J, with 13 bases between. CDR3 sequence: CASSNEGDLNTEAFF. In DNA, the CDR3 is TGTGCCAGCTCAAACGAAGGGGATTTGAACACTGAAGCTTTCTTT.

The V call is TRBV7-9, the J call TRBJ1-5; D is unclear. The germline gives CDR1 SEHNR, CDR2 FQNEAQ (reference sequence). V shed 3 bases and J shed 2 bases, with 5 bases lying between them. The CDR3 covers 13 residues. CDR3 DNA sequence: TGTGCCAGCAGCTTTGAGGGCAATCAGCCCCAGCATTTT. It translates to CASSFEGNQPQHF.

The chain has TRBV7-2 and TRBJ1-1; D unclear. V was clipped by 1 base and J by 1 base, with 10 bases between them. Germline V gene sequence: CDR1 SGHTA, CDR2 FQGNSA. The CDR3 is made up of 15 amino acids. The CDR3 DNA reads TGTGCCAGCAGCTTAGAGATCCGGGGGAACACTGAAGCTTTCTTT. Encoded protein: CASSLEIRGNTEAFF.

The V call is TRBV2, the J call TRBJ2-2; 7 bases are shared with TRBD1. The V gene's germline CDR1 is SNHLY and CDR2 FYNNEI. The ends lost 7 bases at V and 6 bases at J; junction bases unmatched: 8. The CDR3 runs to 14 residues. DNA for the CDR3: TGTGCCAGCACCGGAATTGACAGGGCCGGGGAGCTGTTTTTT. Translated, it gives CASTGIDRAGELFF. The complete variable domain, with remaining parts taken from reference TRBV2 and TRBJ2-2, reads EPEVTQTPSHQVTQMGQEVILRCVPISNHLYFYWYRQILGQKVEFLVSFYNNEISEKSEIFDDQFSVERPDGSNFTLKIRSTKLEDSAMYFCASTGIDRAGELFFGEGSRLTVL.

V gene TRBV18 combines with J gene TRBJ1-1; D perhaps matches TRBD1 (6 bases). The CDR3 spans 16 residues. Trimming shortened V by 3 bases and J by 3 bases, and 17 bases separated the two germline ends. Germline-derived CDR1 and CDR2 are KGHSH and LQKENI. The CDR3 loop reads CASSPRVSGVDTEAFF. The CDR3 bases are TGTGCCAGCTCACCCCGGGTCTCAGGGGTGGACACTGAAGCTTTCTTT. The full variable domain, rest sourced from reference TRBV18 and TRBJ1-1, is NAGVMQNPRHLVRRRGQEARLRCSPMKGHSHVYWYRQLPEEGLKFMVYLQKENIIDESGMPKERFSAEFPKEGPSILRIQQVVRGDSAAYFCASSPRVSGVDTEAFFGQGTRLTVV.

The chain couples TRBV7-8 to TRBJ2-4, with D uncertain. Germline CDR1 and CDR2: SGHVS and FQNEAQ. This CDR3 region has 15 residues. V lost 5 bases, J lost 5 bases, and 16 bases lay in between. CDR3 nucleotide sequence: TGTGCCAGCAGCCCAACCAGATCGCTCGAAAACATTCAGTACTTC. Amino acids: CASSPTRSLENIQYF.

This sequence joins TRBV4-2 and TRBJ2-7; 11 positions agree with TRBD2. V dropped 3 bases and J dropped 8; count of bases not matched to a gene: 3. The CDR3 totals 13 residues. The germline gives CDR1 LGHNA, CDR2 YNFKEQ. The DNA of the CDR3 is TGTGCCAGCAGCCAGGTAGCGGGGGGGAAGCAGTACTTC. Protein sequence: CASSQVAGGKQYF.

This clone was detected only once. The V gene is TRBV6-1, the J gene TRBJ2-3; D is ambiguous. The V and J ends lost 1 base and 3 bases respectively, with 8 bases between them. The CDR3 spans 14 residues. Germline loops: CDR1 MNHNS, CDR2 SASEGT. In DNA form, the CDR3 reads TGTGCCAGCAGTGAAGGACCAGCGACAGATACGCAGTATTTT. As protein: CASSEGPATDTQYF.

V gene TRBV5-1 combines with J gene TRBJ1-3; no firm D call. V lost 2 bases to trimming and J lost 0 bases, with 12 bases between them. The CDR3 extends over 16 amino acids. Germline values: CDR1 SGHRS, CDR2 YFSETQ. CDR3 nucleotides: TGCGCCAGCAGCTTAGCCGGTGCCCCCTCTGGAAACACCATATATTTT. This translates into CASSLAGAPSGNTIYF.

This chain uses TRBV3-1 (or the pseudogene TRBV3-2) with TRBJ2-1; TRBD2 agrees at 13 bases. CDR1 and CDR2 (germline): LGHDT, YNNKEL (reference sequence). This CDR3 contains 16 residues. V lost 0 bases to trimming and J lost 6 bases; unmatched junction nucleotides: 2. Here the CDR3 DNA reads TGTGCCAGCAGCCAAGAAGGACTAGCGGGGGCCAATGAGCAGTTCTTC. This gives the protein CASSQEGLAGANEQFF.

The sample holds one count of this clone. This chain links TRBV28 with TRBJ1-1; D possibly corresponds to TRBD1 (5 bases). V was clipped by 3 bases and J by 5 bases, with 10 bases between them. The CDR3 consists of 13 residues. Germline V CDR1 and CDR2: MDHEN, SYDVKM. CDR3 region: CASSFGRVTEAFF. The CDR3 nucleotides are TGTGCCAGCAGTTTCGGCAGGGTGACTGAAGCTTTCTTT.